This section outlines one T cell receptor (beta chain) sequence together with its context. What it binds is unknown. The authors prepared UMI-labeled TRB cDNA libraries by 5' RACE. TCRdb reprocessed the 5' RACE reads, with one entry per CDR3 protein and no DNA. This table lists about 110,000 distinct CDR3 sequences. This record comes from a study of CXCR3-negative and CXCR3-positive naive CD8 T cells. Study-wide points: CXCR3-positive naive cells had more hydrophobic TRB CDR3s than CXCR3-negative naive cells. Memory CD8+ cells had much lower diversity, and both naive subsets had comparably high diversity. Naive cells used TRBV-TRBJ genes in much the same way whether CXCR3-negative or CXCR3-positive; memory cells did not.

Every subset of CD8+ T cells was sorted in triplicate at a few hundred thousand cells each. The CDR3 is 15 residues long. In germline, CDR1 is KGHSH, CDR2 LQKENI. The receptor comes from a human donor in good health. Some clones in this sample may be carry-over from other donors' samples. The sample comprised naive CXCR3+ CD8+ T cells from blood. Sample subset: CD45RO-CCR7+CD27+CD95- naive CD8+ T cells expressing CXCR3 (TNR3+). The chain joins TRBV18 to TRBJ2-7. The CDR3 sequence: CASSARDELLGEQYF.